This TCR beta chain was found in a study of preoperative IRX-2 immunotherapy in early breast cancer. The CDR3 length is 15 residues. The germline CDR1 and CDR2 sequences are MNHNY and SVGAGI (reference sequence). V gave up 7 bases and J gave up 3 bases, with 18 bases separating them. Treatment meaning: preoperative locoregional IRX-2 cytokine immunotherapy. Preoperative locoregional IRX-2 cytokine immunotherapy was tested in the phase Ib source study. Only in-frame clones appear in the TCRdb table, and some are missing; sequencing was by immunoSEQ multiplex PCR. The sample has 25,000 or so clones, about 95% seen once; the top ten hold around 15%.

The clonotype originates from a human donor with breast cancer. This sample comprised tumor tissue, obtained after IRX-2 immunotherapy. The chain combines TRBV6-6 with TRBJ2-5; tentatively, D is TRBD1 (5 bases). This chain's CDR3 is CASKSPSQGEETQYF. DNA for the CDR3: TGTGCCAGCAAATCTCCCTCCCAAGGGGAAGAGACCCAGTACTTC.